The present T cell receptor beta chain was sequenced within a study of T cell responses to AZD1222 COVID-19 vaccine. This clone was detected once. The CDR3 is made up of 13 amino acids. Trimming removed 6 bases from V and 7 bases from J, with 13 bases in between. The germline CDR1 and CDR2 sequences are MNHEY and SVGAGI. Sequenced by immunoSEQ multiplex PCR; TCRdb stores in-frame clones only, minus some. Among approximately 140,000 clones listed, more than 80% were seen once. The source was peripheral blood, collected 28 days after the second AZD1222 dose. V gene TRBV6-5 combines with J gene TRBJ1-5; D is undetermined. This TCR was sampled from an adult who received the AZD1222 COVID-19 vaccine. CDR3 sequence: CASSAVGGQPQHF. DNA for the CDR3: TGTGCCAGCAGCGCAGTAGGCGGGCAGCCCCAGCATTTT.